Presented here are 17 T cell receptor beta chains from one specimen sequenced in a study of cytomegalovirus exposure and HLA in healthy donors. Clones were sequenced by immunoSEQ multiplex PCR, and TCRdb holds only the in-frame ones, with some missing. The repertoire includes about 160,000 clones, more than 70% of them detected once, and about 9.4% sits in the top ten. The sequencing sample was made of PBMCs. These receptors all come from a man aged 25-45 years in good health and CMV-seropositive.

This chain links TRBV7-8 with TRBJ2-7; 7 nucleotides line up with TRBD2. The V gene's germline CDR1 is SGHVS and CDR2 FQNEAQ. Trimming at V came to 5 bases and at J to 0 bases, leaving 7 bases not matched to a gene. The CDR3 extends over 15 amino acids. This CDR3 is CASSRDGGSSYEQYF. CDR3 bases: TGTGCCAGCAGCAGAGACGGGGGGAGCTCCTACGAGCAGTACTTC.

V usage is TRBV2 and J usage is TRBJ1-1; TRBD1 aligns across 9 bases. V shed 4 bases and J 5 bases; nucleotides not matched to a gene: 8. There are 15 residues in the CDR3. Germline V CDR1 and CDR2: SNHLY, FYNNEI. The CDR3 coding sequence is TGTGCCAGCAGTGGAGGACAGGGGCCAATGACTGAAGCTTTCTTT. Protein: CASSGGQGPMTEAFF.

The chain uses TRBV27 and TRBJ2-1, with TRBD1 identical over 10 bases. The CDR3 has 16 residues. Trimming removed 3 bases from V and 7 bases from J; junction bases left unmatched: 9. Germline lookup yields CDR1 MNHEY and CDR2 SMNVEV (reference sequence). In DNA, the CDR3 is TGTGCCAGCAGTTTTGGGACAGGGGAATTTGTAAATGAGCAGTTCTTC. This translates into CASSFGTGEFVNEQFF.

The rearrangement uses TRBV18 and TRBJ2-2, with D hard to call. The CDR3 contains 15 residues. Germline CDR1 reads KGHSH; CDR2 reads LQKENI. Trimming left V 1 base short and J 2 bases short, with 8 bases between. The CDR3 reads CASSPLQPNTGELFF. As DNA, the CDR3 is TGTGCCAGCTCACCACTACAGCCCAACACCGGGGAGCTGTTTTTT.

V is TRBV9 and J is TRBJ2-3; 11 bases are shared with TRBD2. Germline V CDR1 and CDR2: SGDLS, YYNGEE. With 0 bases clipped from V and 2 bases from J, the junction kept 2 bases outside the gene matches. CDR3 length equals 16 residues. CDR3 in amino acids: CASSVGLAGTTDTQYF. The CDR3 nucleotides read TGTGCCAGCAGCGTAGGACTAGCGGGGACCACAGATACGCAGTATTTT.

This sequence joins TRBV14 and TRBJ2-5, with 8 bases that match TRBD1. From germline, CDR1 is SGHDN and CDR2 FVKESK. The J segment lost 2 bases and the V segment lost 4 bases, leaving 3 bases of the junction unmatched. The CDR3 has 14 amino acids. The CDR3 DNA reads TGTGCCAGCAGCCCGCGGACAGGGCAAGAGACCCAGTACTTC. This gives the protein CASSPRTGQETQYF.

This clone has a count of ten or more. The chain joins TRBV6-1 to TRBJ2-7; no reliable D call. In germline, CDR1 is MNHNS, CDR2 SASEGT. V was shortened by 5 bases and J by 0 bases, with 14 bases between the two germline ends. The CDR3 consists of 15 residues. The CDR3 reads CASSRDVGSSYEQYF. In DNA form, the CDR3 reads TGTGCCAGCAGTCGCGATGTGGGCAGCTCCTACGAGCAGTACTTC.

The chain links TRBV2 to TRBJ2-7; possible D gene TRBD1, 6 bases. CDR1 is SNHLY and CDR2 is FYNNEI in the germline V gene. Trimming shortened V by 6 bases and J by 5 bases, and 14 bases separated the two germline ends. The CDR3 runs to 13 residues. CDR3 coding DNA: TGTGCCAGCAGGAAACAGGGTTACCACGAGCAGTACTTC. It translates to CASRKQGYHEQYF.

This sequence joins TRBV28 and TRBJ1-3; the match to TRBD1 covers 9 bases. Germline CDR1 and CDR2: MDHEN and SYDVKM. The CDR3 totals 15 residues. J lost 4 bases, V lost 5 bases, and 6 bases had no gene match. The CDR3 sequence is CASSRGQGKGNTIYF. The CDR3 DNA sequence: TGTGCCAGCAGTCGGGGACAGGGTAAAGGAAACACCATATATTTT.

The V gene is TRBV25-1, the J gene TRBJ2-4; D might be TRBD1 (5 bases). The CDR3 has 15 residues. Trimming cost V 0 bases and J 3 bases, with 9 bases left between them. CDR1 and CDR2 (germline): MGHDK, SYGVNS. The CDR3 DNA reads as TGTGCCAGCAGTGAATATACAGGCTACAAAAACATTCAGTACTTC. It codes for CASSEYTGYKNIQYF.

V is TRBV7-9 and J is TRBJ2-5; TRBD2 is a possible D gene (6 bases). V lost 4 bases and J lost 4, with 16 bases in between. The CDR3 totals 15 residues. In germline, CDR1 is SEHNR, CDR2 FQNEAQ (reference sequence). CDR3 sequence (DNA): TGTGCCAGCAGCTCCCCTGAGATGGGAGGAGAGACCCAGTACTTC. Its translation: CASSSPEMGGETQYF.

The chain couples TRBV27 to TRBJ2-3; D possibly corresponds to TRBD1 (5 bases). Germline assignment: CDR1 MNHEY and CDR2 SMNVEV (reference sequence). The CDR3 consists of 12 residues. Trimming cost V 5 bases and J 7 bases, with 10 bases left between them. The CDR3 reads CASSARANTQYF. CDR3 DNA: TGTGCCAGCAGTGCCAGGGCGAATACGCAGTATTTT.

DNA of the CDR3: TGTGCCAGCGGGAGCGGGGGGGACACAGATACGCAGTATTTT. Translating gives CASGSGGDTDTQYF. V usage is TRBV6-5 and J usage is TRBJ2-3, with 10 bases that match TRBD2. The CDR3 runs to 14 residues. V was pared by 8 bases and J by 2 bases, with 4 bases of the junction left unmatched. CDR1 is MNHEY and CDR2 is SVGAGI in the germline V gene.

The V gene is TRBV6-1, the J gene TRBJ2-1; 9 bases fit TRBD2. The length of the CDR3 is 15 residues. Losses at the gene ends were 4 bases for V and 8 bases for J; bases not matched to a gene: 9. The germline V gene encodes CDR1 MNHNS and CDR2 SASEGT. The CDR3 DNA reads TGTGCCAGCAGTGGGCTAGCGGGACCATTCGATGAGCAGTTCTTC. Translation: CASSGLAGPFDEQFF.

V gene TRBV15 combines with J gene TRBJ2-1, with TRBD2 matching over 8 bases. Germline-derived CDR1 and CDR2 are LNHNV and YYDKDF (reference sequence). The CDR3 has 13 amino acids. Unmatched junction bases numbered 7, after V lost 0 bases and J lost 15 bases. In DNA form, the CDR3 reads TGTGCCACCAGCAGAGATAGGACTAGCTACTGGTTCTTC. The encoded protein is CATSRDRTSYWFF.

On this clone itself: Other DNA sequences in this specimen translate into the identical CDR3. V is TRBV11-3 and J is TRBJ2-1; D gene uncertain. The CDR3 runs 14 residues. With 0 bases removed from V and 0 bases from J, the gap between germline ends came to 3 bases. Per the germline V gene, CDR1 is SGHNT and CDR2 is YENEEA. The CDR3 spells CASSLDSSYNEQFF. CDR3 in DNA: TGTGCCAGCAGCTTAGACAGCTCCTACAATGAGCAGTTCTTC.

This rearrangement joins TRBV5-1 to TRBJ2-5; 14 positions match TRBD2. V trimming: 5 bases; J trimming: 5 bases; junction bases outside the gene matches: 5. The CDR3 sequence is 15 residues long. CDR1 and CDR2 from the germline V gene are SGHRS and YFSETQ. The DNA for the CDR3 is TGCGCCAGCAGTGGGACTAGCGGGAGCGGTGAGACCCAGTACTTC. Its protein product is CASSGTSGSGETQYF.